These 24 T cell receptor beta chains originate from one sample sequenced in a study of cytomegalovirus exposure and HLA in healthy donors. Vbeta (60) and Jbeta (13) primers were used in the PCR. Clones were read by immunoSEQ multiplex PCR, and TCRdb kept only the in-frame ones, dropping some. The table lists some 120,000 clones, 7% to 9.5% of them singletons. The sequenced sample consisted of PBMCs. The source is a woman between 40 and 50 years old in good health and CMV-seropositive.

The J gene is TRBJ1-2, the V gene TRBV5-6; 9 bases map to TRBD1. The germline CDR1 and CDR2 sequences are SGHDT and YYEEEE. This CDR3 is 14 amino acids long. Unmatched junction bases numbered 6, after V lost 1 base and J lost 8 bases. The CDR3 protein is CASSLRDRVGGYTF. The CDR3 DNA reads TGTGCCAGCAGCTTGAGGGACAGGGTTGGCGGCTACACCTTC.

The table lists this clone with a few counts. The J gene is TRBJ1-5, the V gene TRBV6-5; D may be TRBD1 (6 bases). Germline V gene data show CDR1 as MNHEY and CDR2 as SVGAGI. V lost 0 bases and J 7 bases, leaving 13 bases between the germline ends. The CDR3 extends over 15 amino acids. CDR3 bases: TGTGCCAGCAGTTACTCCCGACAGGTTGGGCAGCCCCAGCATTTT. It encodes CASSYSRQVGQPQHF.

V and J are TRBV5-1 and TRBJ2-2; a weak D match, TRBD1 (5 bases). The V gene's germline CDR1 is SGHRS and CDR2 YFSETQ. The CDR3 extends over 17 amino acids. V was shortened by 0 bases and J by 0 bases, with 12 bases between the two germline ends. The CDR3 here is CASSLVFETANTGELFF. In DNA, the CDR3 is TGCGCCAGCAGCTTGGTGTTCGAGACAGCGAACACCGGGGAGCTGTTTTTT.

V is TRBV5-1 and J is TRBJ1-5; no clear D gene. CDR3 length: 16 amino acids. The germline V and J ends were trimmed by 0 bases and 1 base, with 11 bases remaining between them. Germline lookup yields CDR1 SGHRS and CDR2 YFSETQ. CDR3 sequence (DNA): TGCGCCAGCAGCTTGGATGGTAGAGGGAGCAATCAGCCCCAGCATTTT. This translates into CASSLDGRGSNQPQHF.

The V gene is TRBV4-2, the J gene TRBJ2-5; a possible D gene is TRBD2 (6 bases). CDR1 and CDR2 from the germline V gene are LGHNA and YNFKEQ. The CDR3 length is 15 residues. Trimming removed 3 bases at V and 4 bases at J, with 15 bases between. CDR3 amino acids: CASSHDTGLLETQYF. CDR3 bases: TGTGCCAGCAGCCACGACACGGGACTCCTAGAGACCCAGTACTTC.

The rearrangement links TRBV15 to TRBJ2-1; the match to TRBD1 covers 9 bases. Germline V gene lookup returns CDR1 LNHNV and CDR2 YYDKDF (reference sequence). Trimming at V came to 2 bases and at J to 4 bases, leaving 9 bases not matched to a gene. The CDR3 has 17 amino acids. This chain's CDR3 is CATSRPLRDRAYNEQFF. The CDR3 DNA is TGTGCCACCAGCAGACCCCTCCGGGACAGGGCTTACAATGAGCAGTTCTTC.

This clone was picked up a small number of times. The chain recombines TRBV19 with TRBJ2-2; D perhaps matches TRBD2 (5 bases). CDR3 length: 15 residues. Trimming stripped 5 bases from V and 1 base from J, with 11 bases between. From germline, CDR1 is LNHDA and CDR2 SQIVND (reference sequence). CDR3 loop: CASSLRLLNTGELFF. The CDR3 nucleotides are TGTGCCAGTAGTCTGAGACTATTGAACACCGGGGAGCTGTTTTTT. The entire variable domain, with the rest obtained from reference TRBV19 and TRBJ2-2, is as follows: DGGITQSPKYLFRKEGQNVTLSCEQNLNHDAMYWYRQDPGQGLRLIYYSQIVNDFQKGDIAEGYSVSREKKESFPLTVTSAQKNPTAFYLCASSLRLLNTGELFFGEGSRLTVL.

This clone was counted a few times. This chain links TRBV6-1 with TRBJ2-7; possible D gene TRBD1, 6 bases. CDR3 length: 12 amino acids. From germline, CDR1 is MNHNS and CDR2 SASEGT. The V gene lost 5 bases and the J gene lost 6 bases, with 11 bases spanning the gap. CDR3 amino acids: CASSIQGGEQYF. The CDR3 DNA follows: TGTGCCAGCAGTATACAGGGCGGCGAGCAGTACTTC.

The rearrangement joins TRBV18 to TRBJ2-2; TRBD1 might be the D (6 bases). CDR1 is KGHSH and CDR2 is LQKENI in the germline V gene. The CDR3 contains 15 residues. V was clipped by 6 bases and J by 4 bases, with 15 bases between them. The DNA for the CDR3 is TGTGCCAGCTCCCCCAGGGGTCGGGGCACCGGGGAGCTGTTTTTT. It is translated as CASSPRGRGTGELFF.

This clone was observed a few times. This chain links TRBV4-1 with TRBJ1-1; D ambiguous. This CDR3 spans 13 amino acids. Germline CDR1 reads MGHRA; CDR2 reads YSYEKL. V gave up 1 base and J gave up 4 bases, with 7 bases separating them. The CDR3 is CASSQVHFTEAFF. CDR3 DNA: TGCGCCAGCAGCCAAGTCCATTTCACTGAAGCTTTCTTT.

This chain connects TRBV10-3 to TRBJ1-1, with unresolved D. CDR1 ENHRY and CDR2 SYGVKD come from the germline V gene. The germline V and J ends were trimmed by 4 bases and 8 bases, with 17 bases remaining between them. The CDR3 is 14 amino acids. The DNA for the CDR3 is TGTGCCATCAGTGCCATCGGCGAAACAGAAGAAGCTTTCTTT. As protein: CAISAIGETEEAFF.

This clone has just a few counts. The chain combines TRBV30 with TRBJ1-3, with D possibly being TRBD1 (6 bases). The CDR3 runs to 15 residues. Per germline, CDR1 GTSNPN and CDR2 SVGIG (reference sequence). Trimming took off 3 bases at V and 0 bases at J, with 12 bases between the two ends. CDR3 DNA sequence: TGTGCCTGGAGGGACAGATCCTTCTCTGGAAACACCATATATTTT. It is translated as CAWRDRSFSGNTIYF.

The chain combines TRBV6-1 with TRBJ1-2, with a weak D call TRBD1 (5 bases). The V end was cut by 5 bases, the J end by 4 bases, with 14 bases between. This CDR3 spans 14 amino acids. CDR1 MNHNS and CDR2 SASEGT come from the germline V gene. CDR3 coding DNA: TGTGCCAGCAGTTTGCGGGACGGAACCTATGGCTACACCTTC. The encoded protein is CASSLRDGTYGYTF.

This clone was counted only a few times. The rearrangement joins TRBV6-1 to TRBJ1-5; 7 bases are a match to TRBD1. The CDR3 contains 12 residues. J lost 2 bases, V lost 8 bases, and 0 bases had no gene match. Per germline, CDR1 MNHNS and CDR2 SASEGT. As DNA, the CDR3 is TGTGCCAGCGGGACAGGCAATCAGCCCCAGCATTTT. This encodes CASGTGNQPQHF.

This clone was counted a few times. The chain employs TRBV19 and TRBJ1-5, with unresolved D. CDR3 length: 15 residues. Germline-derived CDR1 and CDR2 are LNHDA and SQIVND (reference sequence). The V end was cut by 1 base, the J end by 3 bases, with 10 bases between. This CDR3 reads CASSIADFPNQPQHF. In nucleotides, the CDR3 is TGTGCCAGTAGTATAGCTGACTTCCCCAATCAGCCCCAGCATTTT.

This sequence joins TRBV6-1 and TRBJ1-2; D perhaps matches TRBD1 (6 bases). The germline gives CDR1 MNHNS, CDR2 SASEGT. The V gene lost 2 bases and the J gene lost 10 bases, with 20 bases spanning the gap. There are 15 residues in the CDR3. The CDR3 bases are TGTGCCAGCAGTGAAACATTTGACAGGAGGATGACCTACACCTTC. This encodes CASSETFDRRMTYTF.

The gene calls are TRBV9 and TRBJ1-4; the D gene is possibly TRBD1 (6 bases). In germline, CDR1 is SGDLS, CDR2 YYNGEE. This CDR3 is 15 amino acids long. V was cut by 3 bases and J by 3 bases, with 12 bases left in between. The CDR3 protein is CASSASGVSNEKLFF. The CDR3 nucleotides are TGTGCCAGCAGCGCCTCAGGGGTTTCTAATGAAAAACTGTTTTTT.

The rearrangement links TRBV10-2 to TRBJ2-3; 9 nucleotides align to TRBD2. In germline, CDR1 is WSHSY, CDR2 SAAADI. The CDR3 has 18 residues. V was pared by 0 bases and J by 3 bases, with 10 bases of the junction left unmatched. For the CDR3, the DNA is TGCGCCAGCAGTGAGTCTGTCGCGGCTAGCGGGGCGACAGATACGCAGTATTTT. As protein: CASSESVAASGATDTQYF.

CDR3 coding DNA: TGTGCCAGCAGGTCGACTAGCGGGGGGGCAGGTGAGCAGTTCTTC. The encoded protein is CASRSTSGGAGEQFF. V usage is TRBV6-6 and J usage is TRBJ2-1, with 14 nucleotides matching TRBD2. CDR1 MNHNY and CDR2 SVGAGI come from the germline V gene (reference sequence). The CDR3 loop spans 15 amino acids. V was pared by 6 bases and J by 9 bases, with 7 bases of the junction left unmatched.

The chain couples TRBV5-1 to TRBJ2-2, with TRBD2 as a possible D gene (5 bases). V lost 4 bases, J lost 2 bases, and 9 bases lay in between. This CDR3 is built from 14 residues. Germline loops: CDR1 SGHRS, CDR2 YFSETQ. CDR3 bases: TGCGCCAGCAGCGTCGGGATCAACACCGGGGAGCTGTTTTTT. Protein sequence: CASSVGINTGELFF.

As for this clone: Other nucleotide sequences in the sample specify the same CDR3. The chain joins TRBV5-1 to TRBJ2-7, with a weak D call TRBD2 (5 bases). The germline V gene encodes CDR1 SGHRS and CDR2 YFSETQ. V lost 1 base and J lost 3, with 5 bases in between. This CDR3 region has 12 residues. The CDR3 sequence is CASSLTSYEQYF. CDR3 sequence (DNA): TGCGCCAGCAGCTTGACTAGCTACGAGCAGTACTTC.

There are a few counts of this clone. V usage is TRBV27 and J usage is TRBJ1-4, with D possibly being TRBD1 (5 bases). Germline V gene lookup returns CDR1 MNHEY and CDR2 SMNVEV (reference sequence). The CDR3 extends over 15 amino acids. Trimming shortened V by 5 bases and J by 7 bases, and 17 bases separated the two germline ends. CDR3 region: CASSSWAGSAEKLFF. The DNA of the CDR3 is TGTGCCAGCAGTAGCTGGGCAGGGTCGGCTGAAAAACTGTTTTTT.

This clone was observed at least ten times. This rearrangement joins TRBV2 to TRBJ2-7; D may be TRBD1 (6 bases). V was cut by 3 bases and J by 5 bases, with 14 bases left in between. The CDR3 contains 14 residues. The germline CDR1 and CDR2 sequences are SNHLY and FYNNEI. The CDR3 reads CASSDPQGAHEQYF. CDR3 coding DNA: TGTGCCAGCAGTGACCCACAGGGTGCCCACGAGCAGTACTTC.

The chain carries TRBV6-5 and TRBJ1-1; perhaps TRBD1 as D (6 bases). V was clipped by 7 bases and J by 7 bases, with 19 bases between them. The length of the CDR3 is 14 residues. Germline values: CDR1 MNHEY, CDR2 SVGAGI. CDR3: CASTLGGAIGEAFF. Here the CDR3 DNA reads TGTGCCAGCACTCTAGGGGGGGCAATCGGTGAAGCTTTCTTT.